The present entry profiles one T cell receptor (beta chain) with its context. CDR1 is MNHEY, CDR2 SVGAGI, per germline. The CDR3 sequence is 14 residues long. V dropped 5 bases and J dropped 5; count of bases not matched to a gene: 3. The data originate from a study of blood T cell repertoires in COVID-19. Study information: In each case, the material was cDNA or gDNA derived from T cells, B-cell-depleted T cells, or PBMCs.

In the study's own analysis: Scientists estimated how many nucleated cells there were by amplifying reference gene primers. Sequencing was performed with immunoSEQ multiplex PCR; in TCRdb, only in-frame clones are kept and a portion is missing. The V and J calls and clone size come from that table; D and trimming were worked out from the DNA. The data hold under 170,000 clones, with 80% to 90% observed a single time. This TCR was recovered from a man between 65 and 85 years old with acute or convalescent COVID-19. V usage is TRBV6-5 and J usage is TRBJ2-3; TRBD2 matches 11 bases. Sequenced sample: peripheral blood. This CDR3 is CASSQLAGGDTQYF. The CDR3 DNA reads TGTGCCAGCAGTCAGCTAGCGGGAGGAGATACGCAGTATTTT.